A selection of T cell receptor beta chains follows, all from one sample in a study of blood T cell repertoires in COVID-19. Sequenced by immunoSEQ multiplex PCR; TCRdb stores in-frame clones only, minus some. The data contain under 300,000 clones, around 78% of them seen just once; the ten biggest clones take up about 4.5%. Sample: peripheral blood. The receptors originated from a man aged 55 to 69 who had recovered from COVID-19. Both conserved end residues are part of each CDR3. A D gene is named only where the DNA matches it firmly. The size field is filled for only some rows; it gives once, few, many or a size class.

V gene	clone size	D gene	J gene	CDR3 protein	CDR3 DNA
TRBV3-1/TRBV3-2	.	.	TRBJ1-1	CASRPTSNSAEAFF	TGTGCCAGCAGACCTACATCTAATAGCGCTGAAGCTTTCTTT
TRBV7-2	.	TRBD1	TRBJ2-3	CASPRTGTDWTDTQYF	TGTGCCAGCCCAAGGACGGGGACAGATTGGACAGATACGCAGTATTTT
TRBV7-2	once	TRBD2	TRBJ2-7	CASSFRSGGNSYEQYF	TGTGCCAGCAGCTTCCGTAGCGGGGGGAACTCCTACGAGCAGTACTTC
TRBV30	.	TRBD1	TRBJ1-1	CAWRGQGQRGAEAFF	TGTGCCTGGAGGGGACAGGGACAGAGGGGAGCTGAAGCTTTCTTT
TRBV27	few	TRBD1	TRBJ1-3	CASSPGTGNTIYF	TGTGCCAGCAGTCCCGGGACAGGGAACACCATATATTTT
TRBV30	once	.	TRBJ2-2	CAWSNLAGELFF	TGTGCCTGGAGTAATCTAGCTGGGGAGCTGTTTTTT
TRBV5-1	.	TRBD1	TRBJ2-1	CASSLVGTGYNEQFF	TGCGCCAGCAGCTTGGTCGGGACAGGTTACAATGAGCAGTTCTTC
TRBV4-1	.	.	TRBJ1-2	CASSQDRPRDGYTF	TGCGCCAGCAGCCAAGATAGACCCCGGGATGGCTACACCTTC
TRBV24-1	.	.	TRBJ2-1	CATSDLGGNSYNEQFF	TGTGCCACCAGTGATTTGGGCGGAAACTCCTACAATGAGCAGTTCTTC
TRBV3-1/TRBV3-2	few	.	TRBJ1-2	CASRGVRANYGYTF	TGTGCCAGCCGGGGGGTCAGAGCTAACTATGGCTACACCTTC
TRBV7-9	.	.	TRBJ2-1	CASSHQPSGWPYNEQFF	TGTGCCAGCAGCCACCAGCCTTCGGGGTGGCCCTACAATGAGCAGTTCTTC
TRBV18	once	.	TRBJ2-1	CASSPQALANKNEQFF	TGTGCCAGCTCACCACAAGCTCTAGCGAATAAGAATGAGCAGTTCTTC
TRBV5-1	.	TRBD2	TRBJ2-5	CASSSGTSRETQYF	TGCGCCAGCAGCTCCGGGACTAGCCGAGAGACCCAGTACTTC
TRBV7-9	few	.	TRBJ2-7	CASSLLRSYEQYF	TGTGCCAGCAGCTTACTCCGGTCCTACGAGCAGTACTTC
TRBV10-3	.	TRBD2	TRBJ2-6	CASGGSSGANVLTF	TGTGCCTCCGGGGGGTCCTCTGGGGCCAACGTCCTGACTTTC
TRBV7-2	.	TRBD2	TRBJ2-3	CASSSLAGAPDTQYF	TGTGCCAGCAGCTCCCTAGCGGGAGCGCCAGATACGCAGTATTTT
TRBV28	few	.	TRBJ1-6	CASSLGNRISPLHF	TGTGCCAGCAGTTTAGGGAACAGGATTTCACCCCTCCACTTT
TRBV28	few	TRBD1	TRBJ2-7	CASSLAGQGGFYEQYF	TGTGCCAGCAGCCTAGCTGGACAGGGAGGCTTTTACGAGCAGTACTTC